These 4 T cell receptor beta chains were sequenced from one sample in a study of shared clonotypes between healthy human individuals. Only in-frame clones appear in the TCRdb table, and some are missing; sequencing was by immunoSEQ multiplex PCR. This table holds about 680,000 clones, approximately 79% found once. Sequencing input: memory CD4+ T cells sorted from blood. The sample's subset: CD45RA-negative fraction. The receptor set was obtained from a woman aged 25 to 45 in good health.

About this clone: At one of its ends the junction is not consistent with the germline gene, which may arise from a read error. The V and J genes are TRBV12-5 and TRBJ2-3, with D possibly TRBD1 on 5 matching bases. The CDR3 is 11 amino acids. Germline loops: CDR1 LGHNT, CDR2 FRNRAP. Written as DNA, the CDR3 is TGTGCTAGTGGTGGAACAGGTACGCAGTATTTT. Residues: CASGGTGTQYF.

The rearrangement links TRBV5-1 to TRBJ2-5; tentative D call: TRBD1 (6 bases). Trimming removed 2 bases from V and 4 bases from J, with 12 bases in between. The CDR3 spans 14 residues. The V gene's germline CDR1 is SGHRS and CDR2 YFSETQ. The CDR3 sequence: CASSLQGLGETQYF. The CDR3 coding sequence is TGCGCCAGCAGCTTACAGGGTTTAGGAGAGACCCAGTACTTC.

The V and J genes are TRBV7-6 and TRBJ2-1, with 8 bases lining up with TRBD2. Losses at the gene ends were 1 base for V and 9 bases for J; bases not matched to a gene: 11. The CDR3 runs 16 residues. Germline V gene lookup returns CDR1 SGHVS and CDR2 FNYEAQ. CDR3: CASSLGNRLARGEQFF. The CDR3 nucleotides are TGTGCCAGCAGCTTAGGGAATCGACTAGCGCGGGGTGAGCAGTTCTTC.

The V and J genes are TRBV28 and TRBJ2-5; 10 positions match TRBD2. Germline lookup yields CDR1 MDHEN and CDR2 SYDVKM. The V gene end was trimmed by 6 bases and the J gene end by 2 bases; junction bases not matched to a gene: 18. This CDR3 contains 19 residues. Here the CDR3 DNA reads TGTGCCAGCAGCTGGGGGGGTTCAAGCGGGAGGGACAGACAAGAGACCCAGTACTTC. It translates to CASSWGGSSGRDRQETQYF.